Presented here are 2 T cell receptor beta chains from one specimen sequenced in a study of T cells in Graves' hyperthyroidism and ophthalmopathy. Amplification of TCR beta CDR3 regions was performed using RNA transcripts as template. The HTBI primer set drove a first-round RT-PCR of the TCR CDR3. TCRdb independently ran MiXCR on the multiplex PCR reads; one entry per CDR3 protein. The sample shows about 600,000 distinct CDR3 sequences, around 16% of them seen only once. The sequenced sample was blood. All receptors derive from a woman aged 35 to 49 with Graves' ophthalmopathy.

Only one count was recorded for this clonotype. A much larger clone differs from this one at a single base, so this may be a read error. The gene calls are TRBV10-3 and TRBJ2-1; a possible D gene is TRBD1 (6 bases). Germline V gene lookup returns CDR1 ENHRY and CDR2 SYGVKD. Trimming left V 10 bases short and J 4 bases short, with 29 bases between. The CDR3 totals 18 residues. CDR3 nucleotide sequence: TGTGCCAGCAGGGCAGAGGGGGACGGGCTGGCAGGGTACAATGAGCAGTTCTTC. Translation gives CASRAEGDGLAGYNEQFF.

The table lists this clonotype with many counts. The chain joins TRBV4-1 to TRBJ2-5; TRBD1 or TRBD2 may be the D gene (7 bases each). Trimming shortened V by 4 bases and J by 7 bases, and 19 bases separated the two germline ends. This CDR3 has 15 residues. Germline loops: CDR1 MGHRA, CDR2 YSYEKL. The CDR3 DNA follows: TGCGCCAGCAGCCTCCCAGGGGGAGGGCGGTGGACCCAGTACTTC. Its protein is CASSLPGGGRWTQYF.